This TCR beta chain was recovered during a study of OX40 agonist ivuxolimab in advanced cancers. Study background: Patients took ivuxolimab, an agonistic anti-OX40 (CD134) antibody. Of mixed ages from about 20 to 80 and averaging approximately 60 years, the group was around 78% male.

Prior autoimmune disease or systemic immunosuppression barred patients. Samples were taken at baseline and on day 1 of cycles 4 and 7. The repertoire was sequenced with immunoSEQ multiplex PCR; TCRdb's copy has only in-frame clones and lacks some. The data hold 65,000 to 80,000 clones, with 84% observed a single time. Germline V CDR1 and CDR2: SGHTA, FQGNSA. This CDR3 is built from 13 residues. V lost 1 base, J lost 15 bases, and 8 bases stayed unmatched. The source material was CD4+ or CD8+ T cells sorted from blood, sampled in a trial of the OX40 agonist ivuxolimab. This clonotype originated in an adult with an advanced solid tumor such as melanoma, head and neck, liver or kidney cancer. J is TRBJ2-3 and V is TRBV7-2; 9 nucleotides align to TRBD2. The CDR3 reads CASSLGSETSGYF. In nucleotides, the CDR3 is TGTGCCAGCAGCTTAGGGAGCGAGACTAGCGGATATTTT.